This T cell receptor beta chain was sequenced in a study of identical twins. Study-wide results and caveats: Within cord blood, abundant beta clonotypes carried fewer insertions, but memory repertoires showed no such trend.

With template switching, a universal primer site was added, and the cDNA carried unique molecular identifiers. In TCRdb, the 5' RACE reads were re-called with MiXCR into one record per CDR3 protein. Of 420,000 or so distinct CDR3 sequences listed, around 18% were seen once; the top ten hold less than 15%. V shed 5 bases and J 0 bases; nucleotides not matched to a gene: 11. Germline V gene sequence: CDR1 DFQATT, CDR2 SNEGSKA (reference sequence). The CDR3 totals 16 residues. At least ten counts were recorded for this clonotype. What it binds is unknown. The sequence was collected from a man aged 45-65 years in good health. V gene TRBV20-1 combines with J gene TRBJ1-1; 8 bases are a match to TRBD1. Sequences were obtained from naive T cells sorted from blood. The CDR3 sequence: CSAGRKTGVMNTEAFF. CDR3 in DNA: TGCAGTGCTGGACGAAAGACAGGGGTGATGAACACTGAAGCTTTCTTT.